Below, one T cell receptor beta chain is given with its context. Antigen specificity is unknown. Libraries were prepared by immunoSEQ multiplex PCR; TCRdb keeps only in-frame clonotypes and omits some of them. Seen here are about 100,000 clones, 88% observed once, and the top ten hold just over 5.5%. Germline values: CDR1 WNHNN, CDR2 SYGVQD (reference sequence). V lost 6 bases to trimming and J lost 2 bases, with 10 bases between them. This CDR3 has 13 amino acids. No infections or other immune events were documented during collection. The data derive from a study of identifying expanded T cells in peripheral blood. Study results and limitations: Differentially abundant clones: roughly 1.2 between replicates, 16.4 at 2 to 3 weeks, roughly 18 at four. Two-week clone count variance significantly increased as total template count grew.

The rearrangement joins TRBV10-1 to TRBJ2-5; D is uncertain. The sequencing input was blood. This clonotype was sampled from a person aged 18-70 years in good health. CDR3 protein: CASSPKMQETQYF. DNA for the CDR3: TGCGCCAGCAGCCCTAAAATGCAAGAGACCCAGTACTTC.